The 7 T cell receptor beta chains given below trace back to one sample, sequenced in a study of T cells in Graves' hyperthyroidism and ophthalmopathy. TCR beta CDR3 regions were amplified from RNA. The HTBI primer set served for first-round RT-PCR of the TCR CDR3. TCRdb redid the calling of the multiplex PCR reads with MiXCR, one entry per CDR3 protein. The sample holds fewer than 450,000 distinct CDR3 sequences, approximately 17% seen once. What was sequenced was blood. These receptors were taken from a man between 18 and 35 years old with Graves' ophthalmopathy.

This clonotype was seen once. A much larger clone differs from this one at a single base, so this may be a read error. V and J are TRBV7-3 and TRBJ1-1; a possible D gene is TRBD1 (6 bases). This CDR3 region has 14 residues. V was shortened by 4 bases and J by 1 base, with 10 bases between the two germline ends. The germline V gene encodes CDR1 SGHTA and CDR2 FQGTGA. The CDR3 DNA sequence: TGTGCCAGCAGCTCGGGACACCAGAACACTGAAGCTTTCTTT. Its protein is CASSSGHQNTEAFF.

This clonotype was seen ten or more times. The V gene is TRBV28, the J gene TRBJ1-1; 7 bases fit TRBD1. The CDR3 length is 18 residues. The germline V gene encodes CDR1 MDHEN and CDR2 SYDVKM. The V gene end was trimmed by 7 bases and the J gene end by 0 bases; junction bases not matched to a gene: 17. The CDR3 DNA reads TGTGCCAGCAACGGGGAAAGGGACAGACAAAAACTGAACACTGAAGCTTTCTTT. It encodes CASNGERDRQKLNTEAFF.

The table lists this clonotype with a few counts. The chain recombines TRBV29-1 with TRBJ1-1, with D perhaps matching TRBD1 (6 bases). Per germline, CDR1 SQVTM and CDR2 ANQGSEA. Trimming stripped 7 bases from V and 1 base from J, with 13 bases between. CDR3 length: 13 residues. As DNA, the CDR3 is TGCAGCGGTACTACAGGGCCGAACACTGAAGCTTTCTTT. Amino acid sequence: CSGTTGPNTEAFF.

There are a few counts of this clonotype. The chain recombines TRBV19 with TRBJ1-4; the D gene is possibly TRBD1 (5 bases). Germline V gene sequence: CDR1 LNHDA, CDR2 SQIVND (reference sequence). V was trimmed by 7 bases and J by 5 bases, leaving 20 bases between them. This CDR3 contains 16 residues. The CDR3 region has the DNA TGTGCCAGTACTCCGAGTCCGGCAGGGAGAAATGAAAAACTGTTTTTT. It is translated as CASTPSPAGRNEKLFF. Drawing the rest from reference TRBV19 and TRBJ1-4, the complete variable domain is DGGITQSPKYLFRKEGQNVTLSCEQNLNHDAMYWYRQDPGQGLRLIYYSQIVNDFQKGDIAEGYSVSREKKESFPLTVTSAQKNPTAFYLCASTPSPAGRNEKLFFGSGTQLSVL.

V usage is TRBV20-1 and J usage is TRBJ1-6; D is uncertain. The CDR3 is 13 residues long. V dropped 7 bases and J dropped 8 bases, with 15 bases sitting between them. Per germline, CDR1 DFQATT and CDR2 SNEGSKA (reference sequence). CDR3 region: CSVREYLDSPLHF. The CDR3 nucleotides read TGCAGTGTTCGGGAGTACTTGGATTCACCCCTCCACTTT.

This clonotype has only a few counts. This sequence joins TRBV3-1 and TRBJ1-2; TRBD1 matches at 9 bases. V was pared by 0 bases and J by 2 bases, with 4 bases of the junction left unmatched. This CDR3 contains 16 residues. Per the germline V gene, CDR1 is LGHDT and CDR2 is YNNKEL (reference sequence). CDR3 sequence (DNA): TGTGCCAGCAGCCAAGAAGAGACAGGGGGGAACTATGGCTACACCTTC. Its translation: CASSQEETGGNYGYTF. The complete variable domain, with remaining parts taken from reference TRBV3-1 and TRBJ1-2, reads DTAVSQTPKYLVTQMGNDKSIKCEQNLGHDTMYWYKQDSKKFLKIMFSYNNKELIINETVPNRFSPKSPDKAHLNLHINSLELGDSAVYFCASSQEETGGNYGYTFGSGTRLTVV.

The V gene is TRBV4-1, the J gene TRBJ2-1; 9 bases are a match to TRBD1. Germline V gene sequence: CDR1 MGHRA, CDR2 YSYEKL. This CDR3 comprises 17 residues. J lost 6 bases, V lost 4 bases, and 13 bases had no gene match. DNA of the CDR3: TGCGCCAGCAGCCGGCCCGGGGACAGGGAAGGAGCCAATGAGCAGTTCTTC. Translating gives CASSRPGDREGANEQFF.